The 24 T cell receptor beta chains reported below all come from one sample, sequenced in a study of regulatory T cells in long-lasting Graves disease. Indicated time point: persistent/refractory GD, antithyroid drugs over 5 years with positive TRAb. Construction of the TCR library relied on RNA isolated from PBMCs. iRepertoire HTBI primers and Arm-PCR of CDR3 regions built TCR beta libraries. Using its own MiXCR run on the multiplex PCR reads, TCRdb lists one record per CDR3 protein. The sample carries about 420,000 distinct CDR3 sequences, 23% recorded once. This specimen consisted of peripheral blood mononuclear cells (PBMCs), obtained when the disease was refractory, from a patient treated with antithyroid drugs. The receptors come from a female donor with Graves disease.

This clonotype was seen ten or more times. J is TRBJ2-5 and V is TRBV30; no clear D. CDR3 length: 12 amino acids. Germline loops: CDR1 GTSNPN, CDR2 SVGIG (reference sequence). The V gene lost 4 bases and the J gene lost 4 bases, with 10 bases spanning the gap. The CDR3 DNA is TGTGCCTGGAACCGACCGCTAGAGACCCAGTACTTC. This sequence encodes CAWNRPLETQYF.

On this clonotype itself: This CDR3 is missing its conserved last phenylalanine or tryptophan, likely due to a read error. V gene TRBV29-1 combines with J gene TRBJ1-2; D perhaps matches TRBD1 (5 bases). The CDR3 sequence is 13 residues long. Trimming pared 6 bases from V and 4 bases from J, leaving 15 bases between. Germline CDR1 and CDR2: SQVTM and ANQGSEA. CDR3 residues: CSVATGLTYGYTL. Written as DNA, the CDR3 is TGCAGCGTAGCTACAGGACTCACCTATGGCTACACCCTC.

This clonotype appeared many times. V and J are TRBV7-2 and TRBJ2-5; D is possibly TRBD1 (6 bases). Trimming removed 4 bases from V and 5 bases from J, with 14 bases in between. Germline CDR1 is SGHTA and CDR2 is FQGNSA. CDR3 length: 14 residues. The CDR3 sequence is CASSSTGRRETQYF. CDR3 in DNA: TGTGCCAGCAGCTCGACAGGACGTAGGGAGACCCAGTACTTC.

The chain joins TRBV10-3 to TRBJ2-3, with 7 bases aligning to TRBD2. With 6 bases clipped from V and 4 bases from J, the junction kept 10 bases outside the gene matches. The CDR3 spans 15 residues. The germline CDR1 and CDR2 sequences are ENHRY and SYGVKD. CDR3 residues: CAISRLASESDTQYF. CDR3 nucleotide sequence: TGTGCCATCAGCCGACTAGCATCGGAATCAGATACGCAGTATTTT.

V and J are TRBV29-1 and TRBJ1-5; D unresolved. Between the trimmed V and J ends, which lost 5 bases and 5 bases, there was a span of 16 bases. The CDR3 sequence is 14 residues long. Germline CDR1 and CDR2: SQVTM and ANQGSEA. The CDR3 region has the DNA TGCAGCGTTACCCTTCTGGCTGGGGATCAGCCCCAGCATTTT. Translation: CSVTLLAGDQPQHF.

V and J are TRBV10-3 and TRBJ2-7, with D perhaps TRBD1 or TRBD2 (6 bases each). The germline V and J ends were trimmed by 0 bases and 4 bases, with 10 bases remaining between them. Germline CDR1 and CDR2: ENHRY and SYGVKD. The CDR3 extends over 14 amino acids. The chain's CDR3 is CAISESVGGYEQYF. The DNA of the CDR3 is TGTGCCATCAGTGAGTCTGTAGGGGGGTACGAGCAGTACTTC.

CDR3 region: CSARGFSGSGSPLHF. CDR3 coding DNA: TGCAGTGCTAGAGGTTTTTCAGGGTCTGGTTCACCCCTCCACTTT. The chain links TRBV20-1 to TRBJ1-6, with D maybe TRBD1 (5 bases). From germline, CDR1 is DFQATT and CDR2 SNEGSKA (reference sequence). The CDR3 runs 15 residues. Trimming left V 1 base short and J 9 bases short, with 16 bases between.

As concerns this clonotype: Just one base apart from a much larger clone, this may be a read error. The chain carries TRBV12-3 or TRBV12-4 and TRBJ1-2, with D unclear. The length of the CDR3 is 11 residues. CDR3 residues: CASGLTSGYTF. DNA of the CDR3: TGTGCCAGCGGTTTGACCTCTGGCTACACCTTC.

V usage is TRBV28 and J usage is TRBJ1-1; tentative D call: TRBD1 (6 bases). Germline V gene lookup returns CDR1 MDHEN and CDR2 SYDVKM. V was clipped by 6 bases and J by 7 bases, with 15 bases between them. This CDR3 has 13 residues. The CDR3 sequence: CASRMRGADEAFF. Here the CDR3 DNA reads TGTGCCAGCAGGATGCGGGGGGCGGATGAAGCTTTCTTT.

This clonotype was seen repeatedly, ten times or more. The rearrangement uses TRBV7-2 and TRBJ2-7; unclear D gene. There are 13 residues in the CDR3. CDR1 is SGHTA and CDR2 is FQGNSA in the germline V gene. Trimming left V 2 bases short and J 4 bases short, with 9 bases between. As DNA, the CDR3 is TGTGCCAGCAGCTTACCTGAGAAATACGAGCAGTACTTC. Its translation: CASSLPEKYEQYF.

The sample holds many counts of this clonotype. V and J are TRBV2 and TRBJ1-2, with D uncertain. The CDR3 extends over 14 amino acids. V was cut by 6 bases and J by 8 bases, with 19 bases left in between. The germline gives CDR1 SNHLY, CDR2 FYNNEI. Here the CDR3 reads CASRPGRNPVGYTF. Here the CDR3 DNA reads TGTGCCAGCAGGCCAGGACGGAACCCTGTAGGCTACACCTTC.

This clonotype was counted between two and nine times. The V gene is TRBV20-1, the J gene TRBJ2-1, with 9 bases that match TRBD2. CDR1 is DFQATT and CDR2 is SNEGSKA in the germline V gene (reference sequence). This CDR3 contains 12 residues. The chain's CDR3 is CSRGSGSNEQFF. The DNA of the CDR3 is TGCAGCAGGGGTAGCGGGAGTAATGAGCAGTTCTTC.

The genes are TRBV5-4 and TRBJ2-1; 7 bases align to TRBD2. The CDR3 sequence is 15 residues long. V dropped 5 bases and J dropped 7; count of bases not matched to a gene: 12. CDR1 and CDR2 from the germline V gene are SGHNT and YYREEE (reference sequence). For the CDR3, the DNA is TGTGCCAGCAGGCCTACCAGCGGGGCTAGGAATGAGCAGTTCTTC. Protein sequence: CASRPTSGARNEQFF.

V gene TRBV7-3 combines with J gene TRBJ2-2; D may be TRBD1 (5 bases). V dropped 7 bases and J dropped 4 bases, with 19 bases sitting between them. Germline V gene lookup returns CDR1 SGHTA and CDR2 FQGTGA. CDR3 size: 16 residues. CDR3 in amino acids: CASTANPAGFTGELFF. The CDR3 bases are TGTGCCAGCACCGCGAACCCGGCAGGGTTCACCGGGGAGCTGTTTTTT.

DNA for the CDR3: TGTGCCACCAGCAGAGGAAAGGCAGGGACCTACGAGCAGTACTTC. It specifies CATSRGKAGTYEQYF. V gene TRBV15 combines with J gene TRBJ2-7; possibly TRBD1 for D (5 bases). Per germline, CDR1 LNHNV and CDR2 YYDKDF (reference sequence). Trimming took 1 base from V and 2 from J, leaving 12 bases between them. CDR3 size: 15 residues.

The chain carries TRBV19 and TRBJ2-2; possible D gene TRBD2, 5 bases. V lost 9 bases and J 6 bases, leaving 14 bases between the germline ends. Germline-derived CDR1 and CDR2 are LNHDA and SQIVND (reference sequence). The CDR3 is made up of 13 amino acids. The CDR3: CASKYGVSGELFF. The CDR3 DNA reads TGTGCCAGCAAATACGGGGTCTCCGGGGAGCTGTTTTTT. Filled out from reference TRBV19 and TRBJ2-2, the complete variable domain reads DGGITQSPKYLFRKEGQNVTLSCEQNLNHDAMYWYRQDPGQGLRLIYYSQIVNDFQKGDIAEGYSVSREKKESFPLTVTSAQKNPTAFYLCASKYGVSGELFFGEGSRLTVL.

Ten or more counts support this clonotype. V usage is TRBV27 and J usage is TRBJ2-7, with 9 bases fitting TRBD1. The V and J ends lost 6 bases and 5 bases, in that order; junction bases with no gene match: 8. In germline, CDR1 is MNHEY, CDR2 SMNVEV (reference sequence). The CDR3 spans 14 residues. CDR3: CASRWRGTGNEQYF. The DNA for the CDR3 is TGTGCCAGCAGATGGCGCGGGACAGGGAACGAGCAGTACTTC.

This clonotype was counted only a few times. CDR3 sequence: CASSERRSHQETQYF. The DNA for the CDR3 is TGTGCCAGCAGTGAAAGAAGATCCCACCAAGAGACCCAGTACTTC. The J gene is TRBJ2-5, the V gene TRBV14; no firm D call. The CDR3 covers 15 residues. Germline values: CDR1 SGHDN, CDR2 FVKESK. V gave up 6 bases and J gave up 0 bases, with 14 bases separating them.

This chain connects TRBV10-3 to TRBJ1-1; no reliable D call. CDR3 length: 14 residues. Deletions cut 0 bases from V and 10 bases from J, with 15 bases between. CDR1 is ENHRY and CDR2 is SYGVKD in the germline V gene. For the CDR3, the DNA is TGTGCCATCAGTGAGTCCCGGGCCCAAGTGGGAGCTTTCTTT. It yields the protein CAISESRAQVGAFF.

This clonotype was picked up many times. The chain combines TRBV28 with TRBJ2-4; D perhaps matches TRBD2 (6 bases). The V and J ends lost 3 bases and 1 base respectively, with 16 bases between them. Germline lookup yields CDR1 MDHEN and CDR2 SYDVKM. This CDR3 has 17 residues. CDR3 DNA: TGTGCCAGCAGTTTTTCCGGGGGAGCCATGGCCAAAAACATTCAGTACTTC. Translation: CASSFSGGAMAKNIQYF.

V and J are TRBV6-5 and TRBJ1-1; unclear D gene. Germline V gene lookup returns CDR1 MNHEY and CDR2 SVGAGI. Trimming removed 2 bases at V and 0 bases at J, with 7 bases between. This CDR3 has 14 residues. CDR3 in amino acids: CASSYLPLNTEAFF. The CDR3 region has the DNA TGTGCCAGCAGTTACCTACCGTTGAACACTGAAGCTTTCTTT.

This clonotype was counted between two and nine times. The V gene is TRBV29-1, the J gene TRBJ1-5, with D maybe TRBD1 (6 bases). The CDR3 spans 14 residues. V lost 7 bases and J 2 bases, leaving 15 bases between the germline ends. CDR1 and CDR2 from the germline V gene are SQVTM and ANQGSEA. CDR3 DNA sequence: TGCAGCGCCTCCGTGGACAGCGGCAATCAGCCCCAGCATTTT. Protein: CSASVDSGNQPQHF. Variable domain in full (rest from reference TRBV29-1 and TRBJ1-5): SAVISQKPSRDICQRGTSLTIQCQVDSQVTMMFWYRQQPGQSLTLIATANQGSEATYESGFVIDKFPISRPNLTFSTLTVSNMSPEDSSIYLCSASVDSGNQPQHFGDGTRLSIL.

J is TRBJ1-2 and V is TRBV19; the D gene is possibly TRBD1 (6 bases). The CDR3 is 12 amino acids. V lost 11 bases to trimming and J lost 2 bases, with 12 bases between them. Germline lookup yields CDR1 LNHDA and CDR2 SQIVND (reference sequence). DNA of the CDR3: TGTGCCGGCCGAACAGGGAACTATGGCTACACCTTC. It yields the protein CAGRTGNYGYTF.

This clonotype has at least ten counts. The gene calls are TRBV7-2 and TRBJ2-2, with D possibly matching TRBD2 (5 bases). The CDR3 spans 13 residues. V lost 5 bases and J 6 bases, leaving 10 bases between the germline ends. CDR1 is SGHTA, CDR2 FQGNSA, per germline. Written as DNA, the CDR3 is TGTGCCAGCAGCCCCGCGGAGGCCGGGGAGCTGTTTTTT. It yields the protein CASSPAEAGELFF.